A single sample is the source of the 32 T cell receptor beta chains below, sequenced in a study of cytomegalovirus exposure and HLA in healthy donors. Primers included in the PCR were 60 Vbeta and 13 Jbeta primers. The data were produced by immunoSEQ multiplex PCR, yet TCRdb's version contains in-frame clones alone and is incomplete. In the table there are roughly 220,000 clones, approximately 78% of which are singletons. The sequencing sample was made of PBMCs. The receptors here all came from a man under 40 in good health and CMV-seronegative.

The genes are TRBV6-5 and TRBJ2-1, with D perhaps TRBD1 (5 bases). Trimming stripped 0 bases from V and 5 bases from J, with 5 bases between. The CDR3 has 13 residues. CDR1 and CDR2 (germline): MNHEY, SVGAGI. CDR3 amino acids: CASSYSTDNEQFF. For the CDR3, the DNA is TGTGCCAGCAGTTACTCGACAGACAATGAGCAGTTCTTC.

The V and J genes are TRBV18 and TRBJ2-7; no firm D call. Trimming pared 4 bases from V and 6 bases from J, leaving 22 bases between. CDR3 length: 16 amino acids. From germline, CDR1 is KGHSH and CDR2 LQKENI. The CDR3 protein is CASSLVPYQLGSEQYF. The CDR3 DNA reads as TGTGCCAGCTCACTCGTCCCTTACCAGCTAGGATCCGAGCAGTACTTC.

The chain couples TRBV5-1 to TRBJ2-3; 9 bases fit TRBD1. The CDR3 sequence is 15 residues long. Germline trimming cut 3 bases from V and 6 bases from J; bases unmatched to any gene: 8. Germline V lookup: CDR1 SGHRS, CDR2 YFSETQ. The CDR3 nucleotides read TGCGCCAGCAGCTCTCAGACAGGGGGTGGGGATACGCAGTATTTT. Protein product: CASSSQTGGGDTQYF. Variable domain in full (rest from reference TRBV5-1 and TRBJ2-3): KAGVTQTPRYLIKTRGQQVTLSCSPISGHRSVSWYQQTPGQGLQFLFEYFSETQRNKGNFPGRFSGRQFSNSRSEMNVSTLELGDSALYLCASSSQTGGGDTQYFGPGTRLTVL.

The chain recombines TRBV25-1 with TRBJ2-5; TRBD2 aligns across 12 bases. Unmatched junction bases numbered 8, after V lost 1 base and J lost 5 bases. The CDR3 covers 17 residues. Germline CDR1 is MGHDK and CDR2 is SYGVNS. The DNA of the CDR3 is TGTGCCAGCAGTGAATTTCCTAGCGGGGGGGGAAGGGAGACCCAGTACTTC. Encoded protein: CASSEFPSGGGRETQYF.

The CDR3 coding sequence is TGTGCCAGCAGTTACTGTCAGGGTTACGAGCAGTACTTC. Protein: CASSYCQGYEQYF. This chain uses TRBV6-5 with TRBJ2-7, with D possibly being TRBD1 (5 bases). The CDR3 length is 13 residues. The V end was cut by 1 base, the J end by 4 bases, with 8 bases between. CDR1 is MNHEY, CDR2 SVGAGI, per germline.

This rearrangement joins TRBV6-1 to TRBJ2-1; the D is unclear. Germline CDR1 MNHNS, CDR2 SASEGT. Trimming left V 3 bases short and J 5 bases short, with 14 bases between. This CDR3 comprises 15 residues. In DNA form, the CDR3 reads TGTGCCAGCAGTGATCTCTTAGGCAGGAACAATGAGCAGTTCTTC. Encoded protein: CASSDLLGRNNEQFF.

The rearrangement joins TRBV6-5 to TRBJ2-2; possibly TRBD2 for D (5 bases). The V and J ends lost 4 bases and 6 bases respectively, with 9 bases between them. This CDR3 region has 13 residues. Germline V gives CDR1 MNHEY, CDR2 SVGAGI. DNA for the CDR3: TGTGCCAGCAGTTCCCTCGGGGCCGGGGAGCTGTTTTTT. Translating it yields CASSSLGAGELFF.

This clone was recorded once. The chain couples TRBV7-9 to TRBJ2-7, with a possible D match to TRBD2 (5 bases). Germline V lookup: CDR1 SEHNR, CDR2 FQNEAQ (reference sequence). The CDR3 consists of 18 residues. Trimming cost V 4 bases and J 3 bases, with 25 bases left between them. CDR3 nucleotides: TGTGCCAGCAGCTCGATGTATGGTGTCGAGGGAAAGGGCTACGAGCAGTACTTC. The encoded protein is CASSSMYGVEGKGYEQYF.

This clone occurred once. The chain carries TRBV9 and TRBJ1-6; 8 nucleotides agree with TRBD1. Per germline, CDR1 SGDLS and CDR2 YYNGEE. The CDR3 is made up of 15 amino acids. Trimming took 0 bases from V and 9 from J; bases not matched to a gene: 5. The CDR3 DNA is TGTGCCAGCAGCGTAGATACCAGGGGGCGTTCACCCCTCCACTTT. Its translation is CASSVDTRGRSPLHF. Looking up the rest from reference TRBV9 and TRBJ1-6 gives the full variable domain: DSGVTQTPKHLITATGQRVTLRCSPRSGDLSVYWYQQSLDQGLQFLIQYYNGEERAKGNILERFSAQQFPDLHSELNLSSLELGDSALYFCASSVDTRGRSPLHFGNGTRLTVT.

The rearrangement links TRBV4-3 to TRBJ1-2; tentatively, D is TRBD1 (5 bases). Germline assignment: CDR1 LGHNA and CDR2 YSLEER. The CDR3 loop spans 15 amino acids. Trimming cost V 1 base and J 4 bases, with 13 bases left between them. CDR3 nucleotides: TGCGCCAGCAGCCAAGGAGTCAGGGTAGTCTATGGCTACACCTTC. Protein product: CASSQGVRVVYGYTF.

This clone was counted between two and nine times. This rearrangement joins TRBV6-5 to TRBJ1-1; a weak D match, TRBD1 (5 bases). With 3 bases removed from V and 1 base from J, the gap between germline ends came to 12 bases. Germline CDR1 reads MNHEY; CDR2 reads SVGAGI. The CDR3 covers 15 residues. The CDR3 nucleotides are TGTGCCAGCAGTTATGGCCGGCAGGGGAACACTGAAGCTTTCTTT. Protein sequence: CASSYGRQGNTEAFF.

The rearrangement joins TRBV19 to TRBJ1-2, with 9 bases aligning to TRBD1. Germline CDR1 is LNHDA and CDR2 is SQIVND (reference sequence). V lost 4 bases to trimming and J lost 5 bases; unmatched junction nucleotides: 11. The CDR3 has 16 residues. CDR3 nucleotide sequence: TGTGCCAGTAGTACCCTTTCCGGACAGGGGATGTATGGCTACACCTTC. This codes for CASSTLSGQGMYGYTF.

For the CDR3, the DNA is TGTGCCAGTAGAACCTCTGGGGGGAACCTAGACCATGAAAAACTGTTTTTT. Translation gives CASRTSGGNLDHEKLFF. V is TRBV19 and J is TRBJ1-4, with D maybe TRBD1 (5 bases). CDR1 and CDR2 (germline): LNHDA, SQIVND (reference sequence). The CDR3 covers 17 residues. The V end was cut by 6 bases, the J end by 6 bases, with 23 bases between. Drawing the rest from reference TRBV19 and TRBJ1-4, the complete variable domain is DGGITQSPKYLFRKEGQNVTLSCEQNLNHDAMYWYRQDPGQGLRLIYYSQIVNDFQKGDIAEGYSVSREKKESFPLTVTSAQKNPTAFYLCASRTSGGNLDHEKLFFGSGTQLSVL.

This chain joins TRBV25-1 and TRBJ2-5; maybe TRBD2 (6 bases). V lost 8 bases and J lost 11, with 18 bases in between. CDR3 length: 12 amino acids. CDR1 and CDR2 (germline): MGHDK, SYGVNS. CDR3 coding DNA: TGTGCCAGCGAACAAACTTCGGGAGAGCAGTACTTC. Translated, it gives CASEQTSGEQYF.

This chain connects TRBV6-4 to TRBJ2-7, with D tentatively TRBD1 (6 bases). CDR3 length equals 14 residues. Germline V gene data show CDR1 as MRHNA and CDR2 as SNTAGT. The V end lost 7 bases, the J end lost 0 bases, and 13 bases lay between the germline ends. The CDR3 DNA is TGTGCCAGCATTGAAAGGGGGAGCTCCTACGAGCAGTACTTC. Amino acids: CASIERGSSYEQYF.

The CDR3 spells CASTQVDRPSGTQYF. DNA for the CDR3: TGTGCCAGCACCCAGGTAGACAGGCCCTCAGGTACGCAGTATTTT. This chain joins TRBV6-1 and TRBJ2-3; TRBD1 is a possible D gene (6 bases). The V end was cut by 7 bases, the J end by 8 bases, with 22 bases between. Per the germline V gene, CDR1 is MNHNS and CDR2 is SASEGT. The CDR3 is made up of 15 amino acids.

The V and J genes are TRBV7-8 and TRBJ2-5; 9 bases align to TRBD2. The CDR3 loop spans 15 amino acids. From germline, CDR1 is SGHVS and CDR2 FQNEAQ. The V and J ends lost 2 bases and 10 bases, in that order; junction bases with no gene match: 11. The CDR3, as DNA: TGTGCCAGCAGCTTAACCACCGGGACTAGCTCTCGCCAGTACTTC. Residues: CASSLTTGTSSRQYF. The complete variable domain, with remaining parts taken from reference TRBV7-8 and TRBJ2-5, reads GAGVSQSPRYKVAKRGQDVALRCDPISGHVSLFWYQQALGQGPEFLTYFQNEAQLDKSGLPSDRFFAERPEGSVSTLKIQRTQQEDSAVYLCASSLTTGTSSRQYFGPGTRLLVL.

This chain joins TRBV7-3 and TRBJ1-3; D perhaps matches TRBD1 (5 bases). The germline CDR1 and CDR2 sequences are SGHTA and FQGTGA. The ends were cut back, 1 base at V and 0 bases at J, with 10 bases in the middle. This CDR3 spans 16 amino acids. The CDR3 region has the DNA TGTGCCAGCAGCTTAAATGGGGCTGGCTCTGGAAACACCATATATTTT. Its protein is CASSLNGAGSGNTIYF.

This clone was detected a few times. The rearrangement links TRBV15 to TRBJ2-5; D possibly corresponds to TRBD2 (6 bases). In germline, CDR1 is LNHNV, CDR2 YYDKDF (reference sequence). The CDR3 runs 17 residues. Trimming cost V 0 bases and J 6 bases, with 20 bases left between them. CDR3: CATSRDYKDLRGKTQYF. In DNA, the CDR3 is TGTGCCACCAGCAGAGATTATAAGGACCTCCGGGGGAAGACCCAGTACTTC.

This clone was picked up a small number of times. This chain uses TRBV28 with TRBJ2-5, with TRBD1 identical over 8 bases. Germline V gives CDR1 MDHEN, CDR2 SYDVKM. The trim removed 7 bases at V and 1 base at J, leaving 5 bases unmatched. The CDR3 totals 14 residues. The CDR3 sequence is CASNPGGPQETQYF. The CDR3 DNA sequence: TGTGCCAGCAATCCAGGGGGCCCCCAAGAGACCCAGTACTTC.

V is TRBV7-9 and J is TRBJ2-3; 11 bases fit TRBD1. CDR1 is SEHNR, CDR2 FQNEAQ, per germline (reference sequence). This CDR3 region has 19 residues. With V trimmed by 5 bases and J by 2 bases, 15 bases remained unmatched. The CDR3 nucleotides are TGTGCCAGCAGCCATAAGTGGCGGGACAGGGGGGCCAACACAGATACGCAGTATTTT. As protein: CASSHKWRDRGANTDTQYF.

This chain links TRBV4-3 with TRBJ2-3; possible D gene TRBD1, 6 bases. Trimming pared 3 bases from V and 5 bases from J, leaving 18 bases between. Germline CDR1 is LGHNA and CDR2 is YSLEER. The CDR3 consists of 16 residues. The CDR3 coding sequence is TGCGCCAGCAGCCACGGACAGTTCGTTCCGTTAGATACGCAGTATTTT. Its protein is CASSHGQFVPLDTQYF.

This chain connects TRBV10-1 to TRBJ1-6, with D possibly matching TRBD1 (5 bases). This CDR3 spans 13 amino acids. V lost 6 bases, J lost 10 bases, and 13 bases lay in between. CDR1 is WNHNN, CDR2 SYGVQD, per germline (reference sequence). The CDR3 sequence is CASSTGYGSPLHF. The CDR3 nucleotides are TGCGCCAGCAGCACAGGTTATGGATCACCCCTCCACTTT.

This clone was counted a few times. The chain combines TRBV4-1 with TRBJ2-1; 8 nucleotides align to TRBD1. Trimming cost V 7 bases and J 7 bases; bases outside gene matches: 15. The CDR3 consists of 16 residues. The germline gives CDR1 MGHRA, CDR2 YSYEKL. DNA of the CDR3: TGCGCCAGCATCCCGGTCCAGGGGGCCATATGGAATGAGCAGTTCTTC. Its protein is CASIPVQGAIWNEQFF.

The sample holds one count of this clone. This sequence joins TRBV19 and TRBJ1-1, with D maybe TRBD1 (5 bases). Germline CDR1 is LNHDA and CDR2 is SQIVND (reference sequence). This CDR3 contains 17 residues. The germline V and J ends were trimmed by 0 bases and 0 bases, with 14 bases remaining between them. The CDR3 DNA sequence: TGTGCCAGTAGTATAGAGGAGGGGCCCGCCATGAACACTGAAGCTTTCTTT. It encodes CASSIEEGPAMNTEAFF.

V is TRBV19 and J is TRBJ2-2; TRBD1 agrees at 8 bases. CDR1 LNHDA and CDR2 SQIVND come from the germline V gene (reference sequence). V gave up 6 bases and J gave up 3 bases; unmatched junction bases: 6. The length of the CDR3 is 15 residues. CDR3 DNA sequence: TGTGCCAGTAGACCAGGGGGCGCGGACACCGGGGAGCTGTTTTTT. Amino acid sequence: CASRPGGADTGELFF.

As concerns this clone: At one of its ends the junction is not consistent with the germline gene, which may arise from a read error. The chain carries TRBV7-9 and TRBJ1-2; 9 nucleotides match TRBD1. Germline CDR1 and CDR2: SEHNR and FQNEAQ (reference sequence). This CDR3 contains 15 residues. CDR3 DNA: TGTTCCAGCAGCCCCTGGGACAGGGAAAGGGTAGGCTACACCTTC. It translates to CSSSPWDRERVGYTF.

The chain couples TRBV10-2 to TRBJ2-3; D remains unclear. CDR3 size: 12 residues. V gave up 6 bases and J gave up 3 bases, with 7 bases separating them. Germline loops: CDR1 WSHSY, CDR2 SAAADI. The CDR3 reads CASSPKTDTQYF. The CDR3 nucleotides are TGCGCCAGCAGCCCCAAAACAGATACGCAGTATTTT.

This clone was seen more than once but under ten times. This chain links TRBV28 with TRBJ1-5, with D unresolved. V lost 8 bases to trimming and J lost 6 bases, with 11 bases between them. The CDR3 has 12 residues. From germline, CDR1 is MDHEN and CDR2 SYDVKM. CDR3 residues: CASHLGSQPQHF. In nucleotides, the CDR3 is TGTGCCAGCCATTTGGGGAGTCAGCCCCAGCATTTT. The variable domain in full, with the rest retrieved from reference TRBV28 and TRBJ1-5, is DVKVTQSSRYLVKRTGEKVFLECVQDMDHENMFWYRQDPGLGLRLIYFSYDVKMKEKGDIPEGYSVSREKKERFSLILESASTNQTSMYLCASHLGSQPQHFGDGTRLSIL.

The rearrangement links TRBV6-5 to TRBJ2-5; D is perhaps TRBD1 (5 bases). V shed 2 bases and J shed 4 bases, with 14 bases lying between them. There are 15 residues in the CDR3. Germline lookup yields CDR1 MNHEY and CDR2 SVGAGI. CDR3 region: CASSYGARTGETQYF. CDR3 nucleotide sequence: TGTGCCAGCAGTTACGGGGCCAGAACTGGAGAGACCCAGTACTTC.

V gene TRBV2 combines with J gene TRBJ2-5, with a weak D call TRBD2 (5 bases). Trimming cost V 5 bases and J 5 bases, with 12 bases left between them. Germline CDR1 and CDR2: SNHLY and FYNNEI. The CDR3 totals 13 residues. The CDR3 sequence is CASSSSGSETQYF. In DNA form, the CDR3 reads TGTGCCAGCAGTTCCTCGGGGTCGGAGACCCAGTACTTC.

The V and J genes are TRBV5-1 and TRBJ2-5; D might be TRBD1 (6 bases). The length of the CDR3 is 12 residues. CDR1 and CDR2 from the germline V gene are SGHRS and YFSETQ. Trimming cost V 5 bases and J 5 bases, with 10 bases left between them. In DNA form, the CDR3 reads TGCGCCAGCAGTGGGGGCGGGGAGACCCAGTACTTC. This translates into CASSGGGETQYF.